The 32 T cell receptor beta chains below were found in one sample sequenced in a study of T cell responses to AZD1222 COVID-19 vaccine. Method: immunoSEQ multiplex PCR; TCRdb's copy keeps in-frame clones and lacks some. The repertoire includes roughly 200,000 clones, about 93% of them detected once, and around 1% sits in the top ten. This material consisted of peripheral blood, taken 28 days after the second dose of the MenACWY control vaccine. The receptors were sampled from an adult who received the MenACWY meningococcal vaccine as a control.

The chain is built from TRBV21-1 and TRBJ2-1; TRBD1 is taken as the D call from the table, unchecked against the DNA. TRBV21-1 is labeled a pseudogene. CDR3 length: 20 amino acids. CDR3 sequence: CASSKLVRGWKGRGYNEQFF. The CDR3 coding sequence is TGTGCCAGCAGCAAATTAGTGAGGGGGTGGAAAGGTCGCGGTTACAATGAGCAGTTCTTC.

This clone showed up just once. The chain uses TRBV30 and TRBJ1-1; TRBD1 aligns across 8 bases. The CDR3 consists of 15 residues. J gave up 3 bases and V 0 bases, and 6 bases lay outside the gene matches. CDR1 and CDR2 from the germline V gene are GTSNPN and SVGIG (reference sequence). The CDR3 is CAWSVTGTGHTEAFF. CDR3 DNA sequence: TGTGCCTGGAGTGTAACCGGGACAGGCCACACTGAAGCTTTCTTT.

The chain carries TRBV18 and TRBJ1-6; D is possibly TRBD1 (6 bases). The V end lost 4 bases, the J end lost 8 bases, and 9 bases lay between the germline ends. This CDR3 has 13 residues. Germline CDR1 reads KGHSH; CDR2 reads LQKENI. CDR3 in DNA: TGTGCCAGCTCACTGGGGGCCGATTCACCCCTCCACTTT. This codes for CASSLGADSPLHF.

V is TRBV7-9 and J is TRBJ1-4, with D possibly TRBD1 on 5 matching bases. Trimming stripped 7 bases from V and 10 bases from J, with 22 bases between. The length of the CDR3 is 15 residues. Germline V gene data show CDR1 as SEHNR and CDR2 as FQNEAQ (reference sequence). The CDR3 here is CASTPPGGEGGKLFF. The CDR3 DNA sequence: TGTGCCAGCACCCCTCCGGGGGGAGAAGGTGGAAAACTGTTTTTT.

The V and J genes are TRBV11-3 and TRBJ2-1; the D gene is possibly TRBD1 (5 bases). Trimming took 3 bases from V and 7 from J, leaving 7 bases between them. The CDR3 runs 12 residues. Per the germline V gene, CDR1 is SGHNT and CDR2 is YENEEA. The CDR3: CASSFRGNEQFF. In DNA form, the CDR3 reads TGTGCCAGCAGCTTTAGGGGTAATGAGCAGTTCTTC.

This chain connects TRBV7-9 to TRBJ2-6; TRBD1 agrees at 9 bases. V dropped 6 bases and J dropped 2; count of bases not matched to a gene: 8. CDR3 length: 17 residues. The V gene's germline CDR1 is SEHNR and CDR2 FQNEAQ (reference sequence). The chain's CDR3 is CASRLDRGSTGANVLTF. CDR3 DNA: TGTGCCAGCAGGTTGGACAGGGGCTCTACTGGGGCCAACGTCCTGACTTTC.

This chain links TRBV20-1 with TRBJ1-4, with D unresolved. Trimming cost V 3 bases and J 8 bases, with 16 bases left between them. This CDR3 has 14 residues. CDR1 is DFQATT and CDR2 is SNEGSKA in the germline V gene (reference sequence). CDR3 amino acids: CSASPRGRREKLFF. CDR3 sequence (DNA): TGCAGTGCTAGTCCTCGAGGTAGGCGAGAAAAACTGTTTTTT.

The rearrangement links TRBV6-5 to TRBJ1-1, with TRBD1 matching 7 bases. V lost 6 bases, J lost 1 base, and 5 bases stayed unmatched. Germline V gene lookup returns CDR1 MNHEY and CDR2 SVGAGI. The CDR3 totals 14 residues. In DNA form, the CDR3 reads TGTGCCAGCAGGCTCAGGACAGGGAACACTGAAGCTTTCTTT. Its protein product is CASRLRTGNTEAFF.

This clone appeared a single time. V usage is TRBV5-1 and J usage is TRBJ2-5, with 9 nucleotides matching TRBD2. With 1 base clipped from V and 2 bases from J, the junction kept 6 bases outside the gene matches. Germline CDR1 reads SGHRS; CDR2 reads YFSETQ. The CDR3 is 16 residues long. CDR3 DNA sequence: TGCGCCAGCAGCTTGTTAAGCGGGGGGAATCAAGAGACCCAGTACTTC. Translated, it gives CASSLLSGGNQETQYF. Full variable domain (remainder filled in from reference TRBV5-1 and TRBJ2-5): KAGVTQTPRYLIKTRGQQVTLSCSPISGHRSVSWYQQTPGQGLQFLFEYFSETQRNKGNFPGRFSGRQFSNSRSEMNVSTLELGDSALYLCASSLLSGGNQETQYFGPGTRLLVL.

CDR3 in amino acids: CASSPSAGLSPETQYF. The DNA of the CDR3 is TGTGCCAGCTCACCTTCAGCGGGCCTTTCGCCAGAGACCCAGTACTTC. The chain recombines TRBV18 with TRBJ2-5, with TRBD2 as a possible D gene (6 bases). Looked up from germline, CDR1 is KGHSH and CDR2 is LQKENI. Trimming took off 3 bases at V and 4 bases at J, with 18 bases between the two ends. This CDR3 is built from 16 residues.

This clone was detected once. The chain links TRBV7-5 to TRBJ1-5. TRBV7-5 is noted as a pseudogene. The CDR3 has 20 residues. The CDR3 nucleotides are TGTGTCAGAAGCCACCCCAGGGGACTACCTGGGGGTCGGAGCAATCAGCCCCAGCATTTT. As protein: CVRSHPRGLPGGRSNQPQHF.

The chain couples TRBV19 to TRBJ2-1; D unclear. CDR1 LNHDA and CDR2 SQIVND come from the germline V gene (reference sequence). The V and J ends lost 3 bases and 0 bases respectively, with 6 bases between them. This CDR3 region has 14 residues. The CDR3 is CASSILSSYNEQFF. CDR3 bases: TGTGCCAGTAGTATCCTGAGCTCCTACAATGAGCAGTTCTTC. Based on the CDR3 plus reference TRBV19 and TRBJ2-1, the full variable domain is DGGITQSPKYLFRKEGQNVTLSCEQNLNHDAMYWYRQDPGQGLRLIYYSQIVNDFQKGDIAEGYSVSREKKESFPLTVTSAQKNPTAFYLCASSILSSYNEQFFGPGTRLTVL.

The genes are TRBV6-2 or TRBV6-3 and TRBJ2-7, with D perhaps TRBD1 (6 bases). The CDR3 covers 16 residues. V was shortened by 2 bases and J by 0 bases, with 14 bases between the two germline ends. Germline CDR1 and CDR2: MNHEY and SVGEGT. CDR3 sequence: CASSYKQGTTSYEQYF. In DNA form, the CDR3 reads TGTGCCAGCAGTTACAAGCAGGGGACCACCTCCTACGAGCAGTACTTC.

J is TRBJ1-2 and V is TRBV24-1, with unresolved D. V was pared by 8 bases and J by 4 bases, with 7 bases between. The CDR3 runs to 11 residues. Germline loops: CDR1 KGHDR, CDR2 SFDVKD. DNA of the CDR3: TGTGCCACCAAGGGCACCTATGGCTACACCTTC. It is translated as CATKGTYGYTF.

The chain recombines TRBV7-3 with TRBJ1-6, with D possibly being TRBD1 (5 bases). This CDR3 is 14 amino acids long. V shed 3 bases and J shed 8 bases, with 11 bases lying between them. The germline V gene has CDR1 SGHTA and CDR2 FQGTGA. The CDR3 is CASSFSGRDSPLHF. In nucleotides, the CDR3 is TGTGCCAGCAGCTTCAGTGGCAGGGATTCACCCCTCCACTTT.

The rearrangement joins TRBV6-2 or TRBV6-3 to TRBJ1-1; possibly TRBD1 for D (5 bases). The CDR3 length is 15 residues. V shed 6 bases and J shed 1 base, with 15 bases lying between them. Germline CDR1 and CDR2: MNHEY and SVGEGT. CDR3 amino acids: CASSPWGTGNTEAFF. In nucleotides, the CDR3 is TGTGCCAGCAGCCCATGGGGCACTGGGAACACTGAAGCTTTCTTT.

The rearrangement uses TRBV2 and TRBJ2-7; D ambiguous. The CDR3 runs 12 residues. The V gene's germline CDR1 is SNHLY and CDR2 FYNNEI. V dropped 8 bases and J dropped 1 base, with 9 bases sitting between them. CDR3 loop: CASAISSYEQYF. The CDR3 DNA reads TGTGCCAGCGCCATTTCGTCCTACGAGCAGTACTTC.

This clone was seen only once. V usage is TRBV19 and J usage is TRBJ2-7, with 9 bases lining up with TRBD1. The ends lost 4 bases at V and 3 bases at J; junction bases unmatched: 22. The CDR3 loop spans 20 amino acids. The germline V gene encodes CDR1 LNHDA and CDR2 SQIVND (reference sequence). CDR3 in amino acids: CASSSTYLTGGLTSFYEQYF. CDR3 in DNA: TGTGCCAGTAGTAGCACTTACTTGACAGGGGGTCTCACATCGTTCTACGAGCAGTACTTC. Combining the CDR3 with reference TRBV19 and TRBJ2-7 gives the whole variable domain DGGITQSPKYLFRKEGQNVTLSCEQNLNHDAMYWYRQDPGQGLRLIYYSQIVNDFQKGDIAEGYSVSREKKESFPLTVTSAQKNPTAFYLCASSSTYLTGGLTSFYEQYFGPGTRLTVT.

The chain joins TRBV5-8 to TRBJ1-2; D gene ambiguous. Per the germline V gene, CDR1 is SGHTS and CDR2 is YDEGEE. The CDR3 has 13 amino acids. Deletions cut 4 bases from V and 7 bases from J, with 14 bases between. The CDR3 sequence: CASSRGGTFGYTF. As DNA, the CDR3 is TGTGCCAGCAGCCGGGGTGGAACGTTTGGCTACACCTTC.

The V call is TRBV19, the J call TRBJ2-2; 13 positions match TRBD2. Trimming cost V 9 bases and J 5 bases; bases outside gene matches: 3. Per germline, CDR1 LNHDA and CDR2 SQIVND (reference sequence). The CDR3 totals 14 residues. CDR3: CASGTSGTTGELFF. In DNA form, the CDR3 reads TGTGCCAGCGGGACTAGCGGGACTACCGGGGAGCTGTTTTTT.

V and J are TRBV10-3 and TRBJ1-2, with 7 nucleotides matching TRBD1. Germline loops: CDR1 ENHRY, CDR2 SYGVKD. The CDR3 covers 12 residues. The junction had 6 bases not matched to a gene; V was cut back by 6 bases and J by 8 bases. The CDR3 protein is CAIRDYRGGYTF. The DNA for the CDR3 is TGTGCCATCAGGGATTACAGGGGCGGCTACACCTTC.

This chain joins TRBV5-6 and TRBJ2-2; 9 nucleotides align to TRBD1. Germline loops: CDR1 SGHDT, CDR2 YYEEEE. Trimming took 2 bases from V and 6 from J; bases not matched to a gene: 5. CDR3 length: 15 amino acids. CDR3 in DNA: TGTGCCAGCAGCTTCAACAGGGGGCGCGCCGGGGAGCTGTTTTTT. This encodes CASSFNRGRAGELFF.

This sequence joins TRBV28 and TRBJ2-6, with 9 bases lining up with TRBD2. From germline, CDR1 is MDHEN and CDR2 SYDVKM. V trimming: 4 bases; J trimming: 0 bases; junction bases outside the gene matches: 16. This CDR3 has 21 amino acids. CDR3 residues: CASSSPLGSGGPSSGANVLTF. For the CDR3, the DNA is TGTGCCAGCAGTTCCCCTCTGGGTAGCGGGGGCCCTAGCTCTGGGGCCAACGTCCTGACTTTC.

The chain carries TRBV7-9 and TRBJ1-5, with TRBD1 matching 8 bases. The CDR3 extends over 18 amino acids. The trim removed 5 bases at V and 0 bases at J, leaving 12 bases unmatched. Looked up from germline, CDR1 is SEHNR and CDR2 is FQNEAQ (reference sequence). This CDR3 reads CASSVGQGGFNSNQPQHF. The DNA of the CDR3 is TGTGCCAGCAGCGTAGGACAGGGTGGGTTTAATAGCAATCAGCCCCAGCATTTT.

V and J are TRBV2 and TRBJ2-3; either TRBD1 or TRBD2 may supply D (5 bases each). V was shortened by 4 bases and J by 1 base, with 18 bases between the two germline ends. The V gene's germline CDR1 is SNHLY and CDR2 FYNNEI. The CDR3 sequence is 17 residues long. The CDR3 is CASSVLSRGRGTDTQYF. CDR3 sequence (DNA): TGTGCCAGCAGTGTCCTCTCGAGGGGACGGGGCACAGATACGCAGTATTTT.

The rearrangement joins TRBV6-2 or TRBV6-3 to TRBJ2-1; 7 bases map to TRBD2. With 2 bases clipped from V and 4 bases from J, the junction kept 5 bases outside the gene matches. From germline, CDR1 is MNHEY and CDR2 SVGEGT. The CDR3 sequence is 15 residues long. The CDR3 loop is CASSYGRAGYNEQFF. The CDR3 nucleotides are TGTGCCAGCAGTTACGGGAGGGCCGGTTACAATGAGCAGTTCTTC.

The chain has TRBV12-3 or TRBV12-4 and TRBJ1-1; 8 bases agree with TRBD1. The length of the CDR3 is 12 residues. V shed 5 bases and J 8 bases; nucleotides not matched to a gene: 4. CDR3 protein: CASSGQGVEAFF. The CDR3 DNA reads TGTGCCAGCAGTGGACAGGGAGTGGAAGCTTTCTTT.

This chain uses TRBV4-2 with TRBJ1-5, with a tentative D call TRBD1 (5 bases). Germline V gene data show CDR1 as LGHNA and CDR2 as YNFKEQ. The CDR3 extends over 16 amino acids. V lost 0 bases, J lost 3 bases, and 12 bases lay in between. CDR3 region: CASSQDFTGFNQPQHF. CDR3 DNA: TGTGCCAGCAGCCAAGATTTTACAGGCTTCAATCAGCCCCAGCATTTT.

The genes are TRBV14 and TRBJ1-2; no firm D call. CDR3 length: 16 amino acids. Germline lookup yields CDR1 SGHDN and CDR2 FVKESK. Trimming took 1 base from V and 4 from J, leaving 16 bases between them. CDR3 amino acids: CASSQVMGTSRYGYTF. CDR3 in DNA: TGTGCCAGCAGCCAAGTAATGGGCACCAGCCGCTATGGCTACACCTTC.

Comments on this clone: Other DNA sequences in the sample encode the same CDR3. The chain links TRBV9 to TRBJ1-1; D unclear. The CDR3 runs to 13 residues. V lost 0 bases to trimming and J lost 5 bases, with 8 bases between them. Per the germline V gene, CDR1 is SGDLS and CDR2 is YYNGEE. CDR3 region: CASSVVPATEAFF. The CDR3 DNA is TGTGCCAGCAGCGTAGTCCCAGCTACTGAAGCTTTCTTT.

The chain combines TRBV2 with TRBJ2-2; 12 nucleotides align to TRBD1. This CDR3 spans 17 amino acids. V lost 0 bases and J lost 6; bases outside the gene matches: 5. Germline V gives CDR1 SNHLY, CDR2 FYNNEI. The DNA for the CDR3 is TGTGCCAGCAGTGAAGCGATCGGGACAGGGGGCTCCGGGGAGCTGTTTTTT. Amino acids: CASSEAIGTGGSGELFF.

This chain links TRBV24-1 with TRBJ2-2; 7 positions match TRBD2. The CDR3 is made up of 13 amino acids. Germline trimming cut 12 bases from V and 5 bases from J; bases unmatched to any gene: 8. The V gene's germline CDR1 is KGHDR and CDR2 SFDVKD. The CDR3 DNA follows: TGTGCCGCCGGGGGGTGGAGAACCGGGGAGCTGTTTTTT. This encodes CAAGGWRTGELFF.